This TCR beta chain emerged from a study of cytomegalovirus exposure and HLA in healthy donors. Study-level findings and limits: Cytomegalovirus status was reportedly diagnosed by the classifier with high sensitivity and specificity. One variant, a missense change in DCLRE1C, was linked in a later analysis to TCR beta V- and J-gene trimming. There were some V segments, including TRBV6-2 and TRBV6-3, excluded as indistinguishable.

The primer mix had 60 Vbeta and 13 Jbeta primers. Sequenced by immunoSEQ multiplex PCR; TCRdb stores in-frame clones only, minus some. This sample has some 150,000 clones, with roughly 83% found just once. Remarks on this clone: The antigen remains undetermined.

The CDR3 has 14 amino acids. CDR1 is LNHDA and CDR2 is SQIVND in the germline V gene (reference sequence). V gave up 5 bases and J gave up 6 bases; unmatched junction bases: 5. The TCR comes from a man in his thirties or forties in good health and CMV-seropositive. Specimen: PBMCs. This chain connects TRBV19 to TRBJ1-1; TRBD1 agrees at 11 bases. CDR3 residues: CASSPGTGGSEAFF. The DNA of the CDR3 is TGTGCCAGTAGTCCAGGGACAGGGGGTTCTGAAGCTTTCTTT.